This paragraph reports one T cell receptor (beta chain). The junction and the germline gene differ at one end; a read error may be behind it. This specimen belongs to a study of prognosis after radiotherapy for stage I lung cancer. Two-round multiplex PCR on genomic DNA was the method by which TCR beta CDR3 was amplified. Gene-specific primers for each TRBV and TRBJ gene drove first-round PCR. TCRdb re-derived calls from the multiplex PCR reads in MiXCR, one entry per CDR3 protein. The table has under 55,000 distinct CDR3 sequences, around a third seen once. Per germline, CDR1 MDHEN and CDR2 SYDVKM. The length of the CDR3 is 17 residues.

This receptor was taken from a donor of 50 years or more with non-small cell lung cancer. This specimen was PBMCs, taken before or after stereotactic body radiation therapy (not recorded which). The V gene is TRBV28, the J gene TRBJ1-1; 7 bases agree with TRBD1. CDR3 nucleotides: TGTGCCAGCAGTTTAGGGACAGATGCTTGGGGAAGGGATGAAGATTTCTTT. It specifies CASSLGTDAWGRDEDFF.